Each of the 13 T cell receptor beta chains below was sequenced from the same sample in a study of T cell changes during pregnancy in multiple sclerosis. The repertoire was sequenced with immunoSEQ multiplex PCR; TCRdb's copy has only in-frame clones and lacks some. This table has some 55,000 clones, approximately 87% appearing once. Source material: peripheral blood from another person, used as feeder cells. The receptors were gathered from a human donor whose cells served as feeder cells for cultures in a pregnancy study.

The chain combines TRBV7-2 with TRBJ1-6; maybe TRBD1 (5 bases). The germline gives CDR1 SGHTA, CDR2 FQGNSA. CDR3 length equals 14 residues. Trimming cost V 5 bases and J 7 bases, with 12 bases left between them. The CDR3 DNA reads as TGTGCCAGCAGCGAAGACAGAAGAAATTCACCCCTCCACTTT. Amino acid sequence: CASSEDRRNSPLHF. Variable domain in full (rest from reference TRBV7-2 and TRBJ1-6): GAGVSQSPSNKVTEKGKDVELRCDPISGHTALYWYRQSLGQGLEFLIYFQGNSAPDKSGLPSDRFSAERTGGSVSTLTIQRTQQEDSAVYLCASSEDRRNSPLHFGNGTRLTVT.

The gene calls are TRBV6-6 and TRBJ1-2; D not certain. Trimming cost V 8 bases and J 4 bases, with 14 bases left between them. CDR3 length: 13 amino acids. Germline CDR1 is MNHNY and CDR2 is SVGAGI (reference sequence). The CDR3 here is CASRSSGSYGYTF. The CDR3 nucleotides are TGTGCCAGCCGATCCTCGGGCTCCTATGGCTACACCTTC.

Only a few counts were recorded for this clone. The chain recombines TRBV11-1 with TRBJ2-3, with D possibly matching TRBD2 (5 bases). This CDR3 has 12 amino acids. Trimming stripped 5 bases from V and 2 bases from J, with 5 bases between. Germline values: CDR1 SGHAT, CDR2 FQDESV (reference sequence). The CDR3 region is CASSRDTDTQYF. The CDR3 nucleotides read TGTGCCAGCAGCCGGGACACAGATACGCAGTATTTT.

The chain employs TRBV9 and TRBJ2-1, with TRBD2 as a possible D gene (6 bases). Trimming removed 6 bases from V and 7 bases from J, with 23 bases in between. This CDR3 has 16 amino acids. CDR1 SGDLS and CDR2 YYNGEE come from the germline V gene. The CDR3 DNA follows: TGTGCCAGCACCGTCCTAGGCGGGGCTGGGTTAAATGAGCAGTTCTTC. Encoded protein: CASTVLGGAGLNEQFF.

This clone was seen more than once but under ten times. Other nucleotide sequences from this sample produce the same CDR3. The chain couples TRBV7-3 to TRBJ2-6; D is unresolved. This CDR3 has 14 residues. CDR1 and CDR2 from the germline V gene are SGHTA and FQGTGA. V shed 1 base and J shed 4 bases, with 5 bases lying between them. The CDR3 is CASSLMAGANVLTF. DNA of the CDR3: TGTGCCAGCAGCTTAATGGCCGGGGCCAACGTCCTGACTTTC.

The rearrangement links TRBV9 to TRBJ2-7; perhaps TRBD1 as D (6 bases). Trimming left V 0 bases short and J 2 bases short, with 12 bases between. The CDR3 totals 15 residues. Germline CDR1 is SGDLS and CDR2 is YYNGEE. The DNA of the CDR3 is TGTGCCAGCAGCGTAGGGGACACTATTACCTACGAGCAGTACTTC. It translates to CASSVGDTITYEQYF. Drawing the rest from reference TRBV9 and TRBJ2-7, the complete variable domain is DSGVTQTPKHLITATGQRVTLRCSPRSGDLSVYWYQQSLDQGLQFLIQYYNGEERAKGNILERFSAQQFPDLHSELNLSSLELGDSALYFCASSVGDTITYEQYFGPGTRLTVT.

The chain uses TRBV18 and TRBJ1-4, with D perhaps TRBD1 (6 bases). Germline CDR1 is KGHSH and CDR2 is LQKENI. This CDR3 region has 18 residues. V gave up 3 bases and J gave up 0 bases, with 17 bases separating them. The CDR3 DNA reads TGTGCCAGCTCACCCTCAACCAGGTCAGGGGCAACTAATGAAAAACTGTTTTTT. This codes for CASSPSTRSGATNEKLFF.

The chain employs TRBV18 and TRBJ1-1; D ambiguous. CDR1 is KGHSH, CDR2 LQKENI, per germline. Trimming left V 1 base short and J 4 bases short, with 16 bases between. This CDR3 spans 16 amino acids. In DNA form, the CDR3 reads TGTGCCAGCTCACCACGGGGTTCGCCAGAGGTCACTGAAGCTTTCTTT. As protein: CASSPRGSPEVTEAFF.

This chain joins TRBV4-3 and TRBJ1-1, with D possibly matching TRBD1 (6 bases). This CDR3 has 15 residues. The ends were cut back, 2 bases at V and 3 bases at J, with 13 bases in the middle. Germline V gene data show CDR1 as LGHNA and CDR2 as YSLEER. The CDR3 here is CASSQLVTGHTEAFF. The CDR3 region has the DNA TGCGCCAGCAGCCAACTCGTTACAGGGCACACTGAAGCTTTCTTT.

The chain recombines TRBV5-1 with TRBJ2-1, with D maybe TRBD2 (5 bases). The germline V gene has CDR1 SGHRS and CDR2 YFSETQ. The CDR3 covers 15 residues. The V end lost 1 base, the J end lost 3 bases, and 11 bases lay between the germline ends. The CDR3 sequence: CASSLTREHYNEQFF. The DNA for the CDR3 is TGCGCCAGCAGCTTGACGAGGGAGCACTACAATGAGCAGTTCTTC.

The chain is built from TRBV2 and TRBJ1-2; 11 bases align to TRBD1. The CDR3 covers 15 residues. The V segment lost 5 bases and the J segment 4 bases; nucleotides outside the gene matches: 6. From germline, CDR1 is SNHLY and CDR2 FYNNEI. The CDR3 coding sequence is TGTGCCAGCAGTCCGGGACAGGGGGTGAGCTATGGCTACACCTTC. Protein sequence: CASSPGQGVSYGYTF.

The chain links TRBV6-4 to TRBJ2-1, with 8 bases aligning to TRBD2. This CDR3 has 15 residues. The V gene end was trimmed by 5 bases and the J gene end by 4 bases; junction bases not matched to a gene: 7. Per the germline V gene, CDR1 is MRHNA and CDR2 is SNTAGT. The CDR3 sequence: CASSFSGSMYNEQFF. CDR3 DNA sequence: TGTGCCAGCAGTTTCAGCGGGAGCATGTACAATGAGCAGTTCTTC.

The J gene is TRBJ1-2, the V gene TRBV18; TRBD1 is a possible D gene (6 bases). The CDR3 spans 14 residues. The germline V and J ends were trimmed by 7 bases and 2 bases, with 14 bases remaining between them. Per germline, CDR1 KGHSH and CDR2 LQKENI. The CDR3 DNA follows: TGTGCCAGCTACGGTACCCAGGGGAACTATGGCTACACCTTC. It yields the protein CASYGTQGNYGYTF.